A single sample is the source of the 14 T cell receptor beta chains below, sequenced in a study of blood T cell repertoires in COVID-19. Produced via immunoSEQ multiplex PCR; TCRdb's table is partial and in-frame only. There are about 69,000 clones in the sample; about 86% occur only once, and 16% lies in the top ten. The sample was peripheral blood. These receptors were collected from a man in his forties with COVID-19, enrolled during active disease.

In nucleotides, the CDR3 is TGTGCCAGCAGCGGTACCGGGACAGGGGGCTCTTTTCCCACCCCAGATACGCAGTATTTT. Residues: CASSGTGTGGSFPTPDTQYF. The chain combines TRBV28 with TRBJ2-3, with 12 nucleotides matching TRBD1. Looked up from germline, CDR1 is MDHEN and CDR2 is SYDVKM. This CDR3 region has 20 residues. V dropped 6 bases and J dropped 4; count of bases not matched to a gene: 20.

This rearrangement joins TRBV28 to TRBJ2-3, with D perhaps TRBD1 (5 bases). The CDR3 covers 16 residues. Germline V gene lookup returns CDR1 MDHEN and CDR2 SYDVKM. The V and J ends lost 6 bases and 6 bases respectively, with 22 bases between them. This CDR3 reads CASSPWGGLTLDTQYF. CDR3 in DNA: TGTGCCAGCAGCCCCTGGGGCGGTCTAACCTTGGATACGCAGTATTTT.

The chain links TRBV3-1 (or the pseudogene TRBV3-2) to TRBJ1-6, with unresolved D. The V end was cut by 3 bases, the J end by 7 bases, with 10 bases between. The CDR3 length is 14 residues. Per the germline V gene, CDR1 is LGHDT and CDR2 is YNNKEL (reference sequence). CDR3 residues: CASSQARGNSPLHF. The CDR3 region has the DNA TGTGCCAGCAGCCAGGCTCGAGGAAATTCACCCCTCCACTTT.

The V and J genes are TRBV28 and TRBJ2-5; 9 bases line up with TRBD1. Per germline, CDR1 MDHEN and CDR2 SYDVKM. V shed 6 bases, J shed 6 bases, and the junction held 8 bases outside the gene matches. The CDR3 sequence is 14 residues long. CDR3 DNA: TGTGCCAGCAGACCACTACAGGGGGCAAAGACCCAGTACTTC. It encodes CASRPLQGAKTQYF.

The V and J genes are TRBV30 and TRBJ2-3; 8 positions agree with TRBD2. Germline V lookup: CDR1 GTSNPN, CDR2 SVGIG (reference sequence). The CDR3 contains 13 residues. J lost 1 base, V lost 5 bases, and 2 bases had no gene match. This CDR3 is CAWARGGTDTQYF. DNA of the CDR3: TGTGCCTGGGCGCGGGGGGGCACAGATACGCAGTATTTT.

The rearrangement uses TRBV9 and TRBJ1-6; D is unresolved. Germline loops: CDR1 SGDLS, CDR2 YYNGEE. Between the trimmed V and J ends, which lost 2 bases and 0 bases, there was a span of 6 bases. This CDR3 spans 15 amino acids. The chain's CDR3 is CASSVLSSYNSPLHF. CDR3 sequence (DNA): TGTGCCAGCAGCGTCCTGAGCTCCTATAATTCACCCCTCCACTTT.

The chain combines TRBV3-1 (or the pseudogene TRBV3-2) with TRBJ1-1; no definite D call. Germline CDR1 is LGHDT and CDR2 is YNNKEL (reference sequence). The CDR3 sequence is 13 residues long. V dropped 2 bases and J dropped 5 bases, with 9 bases sitting between them. Here the CDR3 DNA reads TGTGCCAGCAGCCAATTTCCGGGAACTGAAGCTTTCTTT. Its protein is CASSQFPGTEAFF.

This sequence joins TRBV7-6 and TRBJ2-1; 9 bases are shared with TRBD1. The ends lost 5 bases at V and 8 bases at J; junction bases unmatched: 7. The germline V gene encodes CDR1 SGHVS and CDR2 FNYEAQ. The CDR3 length is 14 residues. The CDR3 loop reads CASSKSTGGYEQFF. In DNA form, the CDR3 reads TGTGCCAGCAGCAAGTCCACAGGGGGCTATGAGCAGTTCTTC.

The V call is TRBV3-1 (or the pseudogene TRBV3-2), the J call TRBJ2-5; a weak D match, TRBD2 (7 bases). This CDR3 comprises 15 residues. The germline CDR1 and CDR2 sequences are LGHDT and YNNKEL (reference sequence). V was shortened by 1 base and J by 2 bases, with 11 bases between the two germline ends. The CDR3 nucleotides are TGTGCCAGCAGCCAAGTGCGGGGGCCGCAAGAGACCCAGTACTTC. It translates to CASSQVRGPQETQYF.

This clone was detected a few times. The chain employs TRBV10-1 and TRBJ1-6; tentatively, D is TRBD1 (5 bases). The germline V gene has CDR1 WNHNN and CDR2 SYGVQD (reference sequence). This CDR3 comprises 13 residues. Trimming pared 4 bases from V and 10 bases from J, leaving 11 bases between. The CDR3 DNA reads TGCGCCAGCAGTGCGGGGGGACGGTCACCCCTCCACTTT. Translation gives CASSAGGRSPLHF.

This clone was detected once. The J gene is TRBJ1-5, the V gene TRBV10-2, with D unresolved. This CDR3 region has 14 residues. Trimming left V 0 bases short and J 0 bases short, with 3 bases between. Germline CDR1 WSHSY, CDR2 SAAADI. This chain's CDR3 is CASSESYSNQPQHF. As DNA, the CDR3 is TGCGCCAGCAGTGAGTCCTATAGCAATCAGCCCCAGCATTTT.

V and J are TRBV19 and TRBJ1-1; tentatively, D is TRBD1 (5 bases). Germline values: CDR1 LNHDA, CDR2 SQIVND (reference sequence). The CDR3 spans 13 residues. Trimming took off 11 bases at V and 1 base at J, with 14 bases between the two ends. Written as DNA, the CDR3 is TGTGCCTCCTTTGCCCAGGGGAACACTGAAGCTTTCTTT. Translation: CASFAQGNTEAFF. Looking up the rest from reference TRBV19 and TRBJ1-1 gives the full variable domain: DGGITQSPKYLFRKEGQNVTLSCEQNLNHDAMYWYRQDPGQGLRLIYYSQIVNDFQKGDIAEGYSVSREKKESFPLTVTSAQKNPTAFYLCASFAQGNTEAFFGQGTRLTVV.

The chain couples TRBV30 to TRBJ1-5; 10 bases agree with TRBD1. Germline assignment: CDR1 GTSNPN and CDR2 SVGIG (reference sequence). After removal of 2 bases from V and 1 base from J, the junction contained 5 bases not matched to a gene. CDR3 length: 16 residues. CDR3 loop: CAWSRQGATSNQPQHF. CDR3 sequence (DNA): TGTGCCTGGAGTAGACAGGGGGCTACAAGCAATCAGCCCCAGCATTTT.

The chain couples TRBV9 to TRBJ2-1; TRBD2 matches at 10 bases. V gave up 0 bases and J gave up 8 bases; unmatched junction bases: 8. Germline loops: CDR1 SGDLS, CDR2 YYNGEE. This CDR3 region has 16 residues. The CDR3 DNA sequence: TGTGCCAGCAGCGTAGACCTAGCGGGGGCGCCGGATGAGCAGTTCTTC. As protein: CASSVDLAGAPDEQFF.